The rows below give T cell receptor beta chains drawn from one sample of a study of cytomegalovirus exposure and HLA in healthy donors. Repertoires were generated with immunoSEQ multiplex PCR, while TCRdb's copy carries only in-frame clones and drops some. This sample yields about 160,000 clones, of which roughly 90% are seen a single time; about 2% belongs to the top ten. Sequenced: PBMCs. The receptors were sampled from a woman younger than 30 in good health and CMV-seronegative. Each CDR3 is given with its conserved first and last residue. A D gene is named only where the DNA matches it firmly. Clone sizes are given selectively: once, few, many, or a class where the clone is expanded.

j_call clone_size v_call d_call cdr3_nt cdr3_aa
TRBJ1-2 - TRBV19 - TGTGCCAGTAGGCCCCTTATAGATAACTATGGCTACACCTTC CASRPLIDNYGYTF
TRBJ1-2 few TRBV7-9 TRBD1 TGTGCCAGCAGCTTACAGGGGGCCTATGGCTACACCTTC CASSLQGAYGYTF
TRBJ1-2 - TRBV9 TRBD1 TGTGCCAGCAGCGCGTCGACAGGGGGATATGGCTACACCTTC CASSASTGGYGYTF
TRBJ2-3 - TRBV20-1 - TGCAGTGCGCTTCCGGGGAGGCAGTATTTT CSALPGRQYF
TRBJ2-1 - TRBV29-1 TRBD1 TGCAGCGTTGATGGACAGGTCTACAATGAGCAGTTCTTC CSVDGQVYNEQFF
TRBJ2-1 - TRBV6-5 TRBD2 TGTGCCAGCACGACTAGCGGGGGGGCCATTGAGCAGTTCTTC CASTTSGGAIEQFF
TRBJ1-3 - TRBV7-6 - TGTGCCAGCAGCTTGGGAGCTGGAAACACCATATATTTT CASSLGAGNTIYF
TRBJ1-6 few TRBV6-1 TRBD1 TGTGCCAGCAGTGCGGGACAGGGAGGGTCACCCCTCCACTTT CASSAGQGGSPLHF
TRBJ1-3 few TRBV6-1 - TGTGCCAGCAGTGAGGCTTGGAACACCATATATTTT CASSEAWNTIYF
TRBJ2-1 - TRBV5-1 - TGCGCCAGCAGCTTGACGCCCGCAGACAATGAGCAGTTCTTC CASSLTPADNEQFF
TRBJ2-7 once TRBV29-1 TRBD2 TGCAGCGTTGTGACTAGCGCGGACATCCCCGGCGAGCAGTACTTC CSVVTSADIPGEQYF
TRBJ1-2 - TRBV4-1 - TGCGCCAGCAGCCAATCGGGGGAAGGTGGCTACACCTTC CASSQSGEGGYTF
TRBJ1-2 - TRBV28 - TGTGCCAGCAAAGCCGGGACATATCACTACTATGGCTACACCTTC CASKAGTYHYYGYTF
TRBJ2-3 - TRBV5-1 - TGCGCCAGCAGCTTGGAGGGGGGCACAGATACGCAGTATTTT CASSLEGGTDTQYF
TRBJ1-1 - TRBV28 - TGTGCCAGCAGTTCCCGTCGAGGGACTGAAGCTTTCTTT CASSSRRGTEAFF
TRBJ2-7 few TRBV6-1 - TGTGCCAGCCTTGCGTCATTGCGCGAGCAGTACTTC CASLASLREQYF
TRBJ2-7 - TRBV11-1 TRBD1 TGTGCCAGCAGCTTACTCTCGGACAGGGCGGTTTACGAGCAGTACTTC CASSLLSDRAVYEQYF
TRBJ1-2 - TRBV28 TRBD1 TGTGCCAGCAGTCGACCCGGGACAGGGGAAGAGGTGAACTATGGCTACACCTTC CASSRPGTGEEVNYGYTF
TRBJ1-5 - TRBV27 - TGTGCCAGCGGTTTACGGGATCAGCCCCAGCATTTT CASGLRDQPQHF
TRBJ2-7 - TRBV6-5 TRBD2 TGTGCCAGCGGGTACCGGGAGGGCCACTACGAGCAGTACTTC CASGYREGHYEQYF
TRBJ1-3 - TRBV7-9 - TGTGCCAGCAGCTTAGACAGCATCAGAGGAAACACCATATATTTT CASSLDSIRGNTIYF
TRBJ2-3 - TRBV30 TRBD1 TGTGCCTGGAGCGGGACAGGGGGCGGCACAGATACGCAGTATTTT CAWSGTGGGTDTQYF
TRBJ1-4 few TRBV28 - TGTGCCAGCAGTCCCACAGGGTACCGGGTGGGCGATGAAAAACTGTTTTTT CASSPTGYRVGDEKLFF
TRBJ2-1 few TRBV6-5 TRBD1 TGTGCCACCCGGGACAGGCTTTTCAATGAGCAGTTCTTC CATRDRLFNEQFF
TRBJ2-7 - TRBV6-1 - TGTGCCAGCAGTCGCTTGGCCTCCTACGAGCAGTACTTC CASSRLASYEQYF
TRBJ2-3 - TRBV5-1 TRBD2 TGCGCCAGCAGCTTGCCACTAGCGGCGGATACGCAGTATTTT CASSLPLAADTQYF
TRBJ2-7 - TRBV18 TRBD2 TGTGCCAGCTCACCAGTCCTAGCGGGACCCATAAGGGGGCAGTACTTC CASSPVLAGPIRGQYF
TRBJ2-5 - TRBV28 TRBD1 TGTGCCAGCACCTCGAGTGGGACAGGATACGAGACCCAGTACTTC CASTSSGTGYETQYF
TRBJ1-1 once TRBV7-9 - TGTTCCAGCAGCTTAGGGAGGAACACTGAAGCTTTCTTT CSSSLGRNTEAFF
TRBJ2-7 - TRBV28 - TGTGCCAGCAGTAAATCCTACGCCGTGGGCGTGACGTACTTC CASSKSYAVGVTYF
TRBJ2-5 - TRBV7-9 - TGTGCCAGCAGCTTAGCGGCAGTCCAAGAGACCCAGTACTTC CASSLAAVQETQYF
TRBJ1-2 once TRBV7-9 TRBD1 TGTGCCAGCATATCAATGGAGGACAGGGAGGAGGGCTACGGCTATGGCTACACCTTC CASISMEDREEGYGYGYTF
TRBJ1-2 once TRBV7-6 - TGTGCCAGCAGCTTAGTGGGCGGGGGAGGAGATGGCTACACCTTC CASSLVGGGGDGYTF
TRBJ1-2 once TRBV19 - TGTGCCAGTAGCGGGGGGGCAGAAGGCTACACCTTC CASSGGAEGYTF
TRBJ2-1 - TRBV7-2 TRBD2 TGTGCCAGCAGTTGGACTAGCGGGGGAGTAAATGAGCAGTTCTTC CASSWTSGGVNEQFF